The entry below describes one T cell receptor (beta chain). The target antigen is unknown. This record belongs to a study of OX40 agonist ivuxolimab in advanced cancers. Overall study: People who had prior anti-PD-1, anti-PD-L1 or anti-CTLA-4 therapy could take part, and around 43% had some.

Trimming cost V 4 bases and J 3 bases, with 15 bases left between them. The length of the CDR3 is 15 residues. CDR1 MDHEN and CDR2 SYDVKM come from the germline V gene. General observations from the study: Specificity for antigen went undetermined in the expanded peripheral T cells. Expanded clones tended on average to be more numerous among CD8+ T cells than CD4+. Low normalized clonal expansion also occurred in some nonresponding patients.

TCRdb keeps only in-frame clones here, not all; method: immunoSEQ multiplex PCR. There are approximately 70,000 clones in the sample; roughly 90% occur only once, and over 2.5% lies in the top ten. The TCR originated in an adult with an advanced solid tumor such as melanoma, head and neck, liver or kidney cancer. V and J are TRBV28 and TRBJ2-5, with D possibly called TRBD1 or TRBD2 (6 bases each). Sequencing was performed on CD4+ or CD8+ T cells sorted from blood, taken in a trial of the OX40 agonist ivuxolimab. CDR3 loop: CASSSSGAGEETQYF. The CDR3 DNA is TGTGCCAGCAGTTCGTCGGGGGCCGGGGAAGAGACCCAGTACTTC.